This TCR beta chain emerged from a study of blood T cell repertoires in COVID-19. Study information: From the United States, Italy and Spain came samples of acute and convalescent COVID-19. Sample material is recorded as cDNA or gDNA derived from T cells, B-cell-depleted T cells, or PBMCs.

This CDR3 has 19 amino acids. V gave up 2 bases and J gave up 3 bases, with 22 bases separating them. Germline assignment: CDR1 SNHLY and CDR2 FYNNEI. Original data processing: Nucleated cell number was recorded as an estimate derived from reference gene primer amplification. Sequenced by immunoSEQ multiplex PCR; TCRdb stores in-frame clones only, minus some. V and J calls and clone size follow that table, whereas D and trimming were derived from the DNA. The data hold hundreds of thousands of clones, with about 86% observed a single time. This TCR came from a woman aged 50 to 65 with acute or convalescent COVID-19. This sequence joins TRBV2 and TRBJ2-2; the D gene is possibly TRBD1 (8 bases). Sample: peripheral blood. CDR3 nucleotide sequence: TGTGCCAGCAGTGAAAGACAGGGGCGGTGGGGAGGGGACACCGGGGAGCTGTTTTTT. Protein product: CASSERQGRWGGDTGELFF.